Sequencing of this T cell receptor (beta chain) was carried out in a study of CD4 T cells in relation to SARS-CoV-2 and coronaviruses. CDR3 length equals 14 residues. Per the germline V gene, CDR1 is LNHDA and CDR2 is SQIVND (reference sequence). J gave up 6 bases and V 4 bases, and 6 bases lay outside the gene matches. CD4 enrichment then naive enrichment separated naive from memory CD4+ cells. In this sample, this clone is medium-sized (0.01 to 0.1%). The repertoire was sequenced with immunoSEQ multiplex PCR; TCRdb's copy has only in-frame clones and lacks some. The sample has 35,000 to 40,000 clones, over 75% seen once.

The chain carries TRBV19 and TRBJ1-1; 9 bases line up with TRBD1. The sequence was obtained from an adult with COVID-19. The sequencing input was memory CD4+ T cells from PBMCs. The CDR3: CASSRGQGTAEAFF. In DNA, the CDR3 is TGTGCCAGTAGTAGGGGACAGGGTACTGCTGAAGCTTTCTTT.